A single TCR beta chain is shown here with its context. The data were obtained in a study of blood T cell repertoires in COVID-19. Study-level information: PBMCs, B-cell-depleted T cells, or T cells provided the cDNA or gDNA that made up the material.

As processed by the authors: Reference gene primer amplification yielded estimated nucleated cell counts. Profiling relied on immunoSEQ multiplex PCR, and the TCRdb table lists in-frame clones only, not all of them. V and J calls plus clone size are reproduced from that table; the DNA served to infer D and trimming. The sample includes some 220,000 clones, 83% seen only once; the top ten take 5.5%. The CDR3 extends over 16 amino acids. Trimming cost V 2 bases and J 1 base, with 12 bases left between them. Germline V gene sequence: CDR1 KGHDR, CDR2 SFDVKD. This clonotype originated in a human donor in a cohort sampled during active COVID-19. The sequenced material came from peripheral blood. The chain carries TRBV24-1 and TRBJ2-3; TRBD1 is a possible D gene (5 bases). The CDR3 protein is CATSDSQGFGTDTQYF. CDR3 DNA sequence: TGTGCCACCAGTGATTCTCAGGGTTTTGGCACAGATACGCAGTATTTT.